This T cell receptor (beta chain) was sequenced in a study of CD8 T cells in ankylosing spondylitis. In this sample, this clonotype turned up many times. From germline, CDR1 is DFQATT and CDR2 SNEGSKA (reference sequence). Trimming at V came to 4 bases and at J to 4 bases, leaving 6 bases not matched to a gene. The CDR3 is made up of 15 amino acids. A single record per CDR3 protein comes from TCRdb applying MiXCR to the 5' RACE reads. This sample has some 120,000 distinct CDR3 sequences, with about 13% found just once. The sequenced material came from blood, either unsorted or a sorted T cell fraction (not recorded which). This TCR was recovered from a female donor with ankylosing spondylitis or in good health (not recorded which). The chain links TRBV20-1 to TRBJ2-1; 11 nucleotides match TRBD2. Here the CDR3 reads CSAKPGTSGYNEQFF. The CDR3 nucleotides are TGCAGTGCTAAACCCGGGACTAGCGGATACAATGAGCAGTTCTTC.